These T cell receptor beta chains were read from a single sample in a study of blood T cell repertoires in COVID-19. The protocol was immunoSEQ multiplex PCR, while the TCRdb copy is restricted to in-frame clones and leaves out a portion. The table has under 95,000 clones, 65% to 90% seen once. Sequenced input: peripheral blood. The receptors here all came from a man between 45 and 60 years old with COVID-19, enrolled during active disease. Both conserved end residues are part of each CDR3. D genes are given only for firm matches. Not every row has a clone size; where given, it reads once, few, many or a size class.

j_call | v_call | clone_size | d_call | cdr3_length | cdr3_aa | cdr3_nt
TRBJ2-5 | TRBV5-1 | NA | NA | 12 | CASRTGQETQYF | TGCGCCAGCAGGACGGGGCAAGAGACCCAGTACTTC
TRBJ1-5 | TRBV15 | NA | NA | 14 | CATSRQLSNQPQHF | TGTGCCACCAGCAGACAGTTGAGCAATCAGCCCCAGCATTTT
TRBJ2-3 | TRBV11-2 | NA | TRBD2 | 16 | CASSLRGTIRTDTQYF | TGTGCCAGCAGCTTAAGAGGGACTATACGCACAGATACGCAGTATTTT
TRBJ1-1 | TRBV2 | NA | TRBD1 | 11 | CASGQELVAFF | TGTGCCAGTGGACAGGAGCTGGTAGCTTTCTTT
TRBJ1-3 | TRBV10-3 | NA | NA | 12 | CAGRDTGNTIYF | TGTGCCGGCAGGGACACTGGAAACACCATATATTTT
TRBJ2-7 | TRBV7-8 | NA | TRBD2 | 16 | CASSLGVGGITYEQYF | TGTGCCAGCAGCTTAGGCGTGGGAGGGATAACCTACGAGCAGTACTTC
TRBJ2-7 | TRBV6-5 | NA | TRBD2 | 15 | CASSYAAGGPDEQYF | TGTGCCAGCAGTTACGCAGCGGGAGGGCCCGACGAGCAGTACTTC
TRBJ2-2 | TRBV28 | NA | NA | 13 | CASKRLVAGELFF | TGTGCCAGCAAACGACTAGTGGCCGGGGAGCTGTTTTTT
TRBJ2-5 | TRBV19 | NA | NA | 15 | CASTNGAGLQETQYF | TGTGCCAGTACCAATGGGGCGGGGCTCCAAGAGACCCAGTACTTC
TRBJ1-1 | TRBV2 | NA | TRBD1 | 14 | CASINRGMNTEAFF | TGTGCCAGCATTAACAGGGGAATGAACACTGAAGCTTTCTTT
TRBJ2-3 | TRBV5-6 | NA | TRBD1 | 15 | CASSRDRGVSDTQYF | TGTGCCAGCAGCCGTGACAGGGGGGTTTCAGATACGCAGTATTTT
TRBJ2-2 | TRBV11-2 | NA | TRBD2 | 18 | CASSSGLAGGPWTGELFF | TGTGCCAGCAGCTCCGGACTAGCGGGAGGGCCGTGGACCGGGGAGCTGTTTTTT
TRBJ1-2 | TRBV6-1 | NA | NA | 13 | CASSEAANYGYTF | TGTGCCAGCAGTGAGGCAGCTAACTATGGCTACACCTTC
TRBJ2-7 | TRBV23-1 | NA | TRBD2 | 18 | CASSQSQAGLGGGYEQYF | TGCGCCAGCAGTCAATCTCAAGCCGGACTCGGGGGGGGCTACGAGCAGTACTTC
TRBJ2-5 | TRBV30 | once | NA | 12 | CALGQLQETQYF | TGTGCGTTGGGACAACTACAAGAGACCCAGTACTTC
TRBJ1-2 | TRBV2 | NA | NA | 13 | CASSHDTRYGYTF | TGTGCCAGCAGCCACGACACTCGGTATGGCTACACCTTC
TRBJ1-6 | TRBV5-6 | NA | NA | 14 | CASSSGTYNSPLHF | TGTGCCAGCAGCTCCGGGACCTATAATTCACCCCTCCACTTT
TRBJ2-7 | TRBV30 | NA | TRBD2 | 16 | CAWRRLAGGGSYEQYF | TGTGCCTGGAGGAGACTAGCGGGAGGGGGGTCCTACGAGCAGTACTTC
TRBJ1-4 | TRBV6-1 | NA | TRBD1 | 17 | CASSGDREIVANEKLFF | TGTGCCAGCAGTGGGGACAGGGAGATCGTCGCTAATGAAAAACTGTTTTTT
TRBJ2-1 | TRBV15 | NA | NA | 15 | CATSNGGPPYNEQFF | TGTGCCACCAGCAACGGGGGACCCCCCTACAATGAGCAGTTCTTC
TRBJ2-1 | TRBV9 | NA | TRBD1 | 15 | CASSDNQGAYNEQFF | TGTGCCAGCAGCGACAACCAGGGGGCATACAATGAGCAGTTCTTC
TRBJ1-2 | TRBV30 | NA | TRBD1 | 11 | CAWGQGYGYTF | TGTGCCTGGGGACAGGGCTATGGCTACACCTTC
TRBJ1-1 | TRBV7-3 | NA | NA | 16 | CASSLIGGAKNTEAFF | TGTGCCAGCAGCTTAATAGGGGGGGCGAAGAACACTGAAGCTTTCTTT
TRBJ1-5 | TRBV7-9 | NA | TRBD1 | 15 | CASSRDRVDNQPQHF | TGTGCCAGCAGCCGTGACAGGGTCGACAATCAGCCCCAGCATTTT
TRBJ1-6 | TRBV11-2 | NA | NA | 12 | CASSFAGSPLHF | TGTGCCAGCAGTTTTGCGGGATCACCCCTCCACTTT
TRBJ1-5 | TRBV27 | NA | NA | 15 | CASSRISGSNQPQHF | TGTGCCAGCAGTCGTATATCGGGTAGCAATCAGCCCCAGCATTTT
TRBJ2-3 | TRBV24-1 | once | NA | 14 | CATSEERITDTQYF | TGTGCCACCAGTGAGGAGCGAATCACAGATACGCAGTATTTT
TRBJ1-1 | TRBV6-6 | NA | NA | 12 | CASRRRNTEAFF | TGTGCCAGCAGGCGCCGAAACACTGAAGCTTTCTTT
TRBJ1-1 | TRBV28 | NA | TRBD1 | 15 | CASSLARTGQGKAFF | TGTGCCAGCAGTTTAGCGAGGACAGGGCAGGGGAAAGCTTTCTTT
TRBJ1-5 | TRBV4-1 | NA | TRBD1 | 16 | CASSQVPLSGGQPQHF | TGCGCCAGCAGCCAAGTGCCTCTCTCAGGGGGACAGCCCCAGCATTTT
TRBJ2-5 | TRBV3-1/TRBV3-2 | NA | TRBD2 | 17 | CASSPTSGRSVGETQYF | TGTGCCAGCAGCCCGACTAGCGGGAGGTCGGTGGGGGAGACCCAGTACTTC
TRBJ1-6 | TRBV3-1/TRBV3-2 | NA | TRBD1 | 13 | CASSRDRGFPLHF | TGTGCCAGCAGCCGGGACAGGGGCTTCCCCCTCCACTTT
TRBJ1-5 | TRBV3-1/TRBV3-2 | once | TRBD1 | 16 | CASSLSDRGSNQPQHF | TGTGCCAGCAGCCTTTCGGACAGGGGAAGCAATCAGCCCCAGCATTTT
TRBJ1-6 | TRBV19 | NA | NA | 16 | CASSIRRQGNNSPLHF | TGTGCCAGTAGTATCCGGCGGCAGGGGAATAATTCACCCCTCCACTTT
TRBJ1-2 | TRBV28 | NA | NA | 14 | CASSLGRGNYGYTF | TGTGCCAGCAGTTTGGGGCGGGGGAACTATGGCTACACCTTC
TRBJ1-2 | TRBV11-1 | NA | NA | 13 | CASSLSREYGYTF | TGTGCCAGCAGCCTATCCAGGGAATATGGCTACACCTTC
TRBJ1-5 | TRBV6-1 | many | TRBD1 | 17 | CASSGRGTAISNQPQHF | TGTGCCAGCAGTGGACGGGGGACAGCTATTAGCAATCAGCCCCAGCATTTT
TRBJ1-2 | TRBV30 | NA | TRBD1 | 17 | CAWRSNGDRAFNYGYTF | TGTGCCTGGAGGTCGAATGGGGACAGGGCTTTTAACTATGGCTACACCTTC
TRBJ2-7 | TRBV28 | NA | NA | 13 | CASSPVSTGEQYF | TGTGCCAGCAGCCCAGTCTCGACGGGGGAGCAGTACTTC
TRBJ1-6 | TRBV5-5 | NA | NA | 15 | CASSRVAAANSPLHF | TGTGCCAGCAGCCGAGTAGCAGCAGCTAATTCACCCCTCCACTTT
TRBJ1-1 | TRBV21-1 | NA | NA | 15 | CASSKVRQPGTEAFF | TGTGCCAGCAGCAAAGTTCGGCAGCCGGGCACTGAAGCTTTCTTT
TRBJ1-1 | TRBV6-6 | NA | NA | 13 | CASSFSWNTEAFF | TGTGCCAGCAGTTTTAGCTGGAACACTGAAGCTTTCTTT
TRBJ2-7 | TRBV30 | NA | NA | 14 | CAWSDLPGRYEQYF | TGTGCCTGGAGCGATCTTCCTGGTAGATACGAGCAGTACTTC
TRBJ2-1 | TRBV10-3 | NA | TRBD2 | 14 | CAIKTSGRDNEQFF | TGTGCCATCAAGACTAGCGGGAGGGACAATGAGCAGTTCTTC
TRBJ2-3 | TRBV6-5 | NA | NA | 13 | CASSYSPVDTQYF | TGTGCCAGCAGTTACTCTCCGGTAGATACGCAGTATTTT
TRBJ1-6 | TRBV7-8 | NA | TRBD1 | 16 | CASSQQGQGFDSPLHF | TGTGCCAGCAGCCAACAGGGACAGGGCTTTGATTCACCCCTCCACTTT
TRBJ2-7 | TRBV27 | NA | NA | 15 | CASTLGLGAGYEQYF | TGTGCCAGCACCCTAGGACTGGGAGCAGGCTACGAGCAGTACTTC
TRBJ2-7 | TRBV5-4 | NA | NA | 14 | CASSPVQGSHEQYF | TGTGCCAGCAGCCCAGTACAGGGCTCCCACGAGCAGTACTTC
TRBJ1-2 | TRBV19 | NA | NA | 12 | CASSIPGGGYTF | TGTGCCAGTAGTATACCCGGCGGTGGCTACACCTTC
TRBJ1-4 | TRBV28 | NA | TRBD1 | 15 | CASSRDFGTGEKLFF | TGTGCCAGCAGTCGGGATTTTGGGACAGGTGAAAAACTGTTTTTT
TRBJ2-7 | TRBV30 | NA | NA | 12 | CAWSNGGDEQYF | TGTGCCTGGAGTAACGGCGGGGACGAGCAGTACTTC
TRBJ2-2 | TRBV6-6 | NA | TRBD1 | 15 | CASRGTGENTGELFF | TGTGCCAGCAGGGGGACAGGGGAGAACACCGGGGAGCTGTTTTTT
TRBJ2-1 | TRBV24-1 | NA | NA | 12 | CATSDSTGQQFF | TGTGCCACCAGTGATTCCACAGGTCAGCAGTTCTTC
TRBJ1-1 | TRBV9 | NA | TRBD1 | 16 | CASSVGDRVVPTEAFF | TGTGCCAGCAGCGTAGGGGACAGGGTAGTTCCTACTGAAGCTTTCTTT
TRBJ1-2 | TRBV29-1 | NA | TRBD1 | 13 | CSAGDRVVEGYTF | TGCAGCGCAGGGGACAGGGTGGTGGAAGGCTACACCTTC
TRBJ2-1 | TRBV19 | NA | NA | 12 | CASSSFSGEQFF | TGTGCCAGTAGTAGCTTCAGCGGTGAGCAGTTCTTC
TRBJ2-6 | TRBV5-1 | NA | NA | 16 | CASHRDSSSGANVLTF | TGCGCCAGCCACCGGGACTCTTCCTCTGGGGCCAACGTCCTGACTTTC
TRBJ2-1 | TRBV30 | NA | TRBD2 | 14 | CAFAGGWVNNEQFF | TGTGCCTTCGCCGGGGGGTGGGTAAACAATGAGCAGTTCTTC
TRBJ1-2 | TRBV6-5 | NA | NA | 12 | CASLTGRDGYTF | TGTGCCAGCCTAACCGGGCGGGATGGCTACACCTTC
TRBJ1-6 | TRBV5-1 | NA | NA | 13 | CASSYGDNSPLHF | TGCGCCAGCAGCTACGGTGATAATTCACCCCTCCACTTT